The 10 T cell receptor beta chains listed next were all sequenced from one sample in a study of vaccination effects on CD4 cells after COVID-19. The assay was immunoSEQ multiplex PCR, and TCRdb's table has in-frame clones only and misses some. The repertoire holds about 46,000 clones, with about 76% as singletons. No antigen is known for these receptors. On day 10 of culture, CD4+ T cells were separated out. The infection with SARS-CoV-2 (confirmed by PCR) occurred in this person between March and December 2020. As their vaccination, participants received two doses of either BNT162b2 or mRNA-1273. The sample was CD4+ T cells from PBMCs cultured without peptide, taken after COVID-19 vaccination. These receptors all stem from a human donor who had a prior SARS-CoV-2 infection.

The V gene is TRBV4-1, the J gene TRBJ1-2; TRBD1 is a possible D gene (6 bases). V lost 0 bases, J lost 7 bases, and 15 bases lay in between. Looked up from germline, CDR1 is MGHRA and CDR2 is YSYEKL. The CDR3 covers 15 residues. The CDR3 nucleotides are TGCGCCAGCAGCCAAGATGCGGGCAGGGGCTTTGGCTACACCTTC. Amino acids: CASSQDAGRGFGYTF.

As concerns this clone: A read error may produce the germline difference seen at one junction end. This chain connects TRBV2 to TRBJ2-3; D is uncertain. The CDR3 consists of 12 residues. Per germline, CDR1 SNHLY and CDR2 FYNNEI. CDR3 DNA: TGTGCCAGCAGGGAAGTCACAGATACGCAGTATTTT. It encodes CASREVTDTQYF.

This sequence joins TRBV3-1 (or the pseudogene TRBV3-2) and TRBJ2-7, with 10 bases matching TRBD1. The CDR3 spans 15 residues. Losses at the gene ends were 4 bases for V and 1 base for J; bases not matched to a gene: 4. Germline CDR1 reads LGHDT; CDR2 reads YNNKEL (reference sequence). For the CDR3, the DNA is TGTGCCAGCAGCCCCCGGGACAGGGGATCCTACGAGCAGTACTTC. This gives the protein CASSPRDRGSYEQYF.

The rearrangement joins TRBV3-1 (or the pseudogene TRBV3-2) to TRBJ2-3; D might be TRBD1 (7 bases). CDR1 LGHDT and CDR2 YNNKEL come from the germline V gene (reference sequence). The CDR3 is made up of 13 amino acids. V lost 4 bases to trimming and J lost 11 bases, with 16 bases between them. The CDR3 bases are TGTGCCAGCAGCCTAATTGGAGGGGGCAGGCAGTATTTT. It specifies CASSLIGGGRQYF.

The genes are TRBV18 and TRBJ2-5; D ambiguous. Germline CDR1 is KGHSH and CDR2 is LQKENI. V was pared by 5 bases and J by 0 bases, with 7 bases between. The CDR3 covers 13 residues. CDR3 DNA sequence: TGTGCCAGCTCAGAAGGGTACCAAGAGACCCAGTACTTC. As protein: CASSEGYQETQYF.

V gene TRBV2 combines with J gene TRBJ1-1; 7 bases are a match to TRBD1. This CDR3 has 13 residues. Trimming at V came to 8 bases and at J to 5 bases, leaving 8 bases not matched to a gene. Germline V lookup: CDR1 SNHLY, CDR2 FYNNEI. The CDR3 spells CASVTGVGTEAFF. In nucleotides, the CDR3 is TGTGCCAGCGTAACAGGGGTGGGAACTGAAGCTTTCTTT.

The rearrangement joins TRBV19 to TRBJ2-2; D unclear. This CDR3 has 15 amino acids. Trimming removed 4 bases from V and 3 bases from J, with 12 bases in between. Germline-derived CDR1 and CDR2 are LNHDA and SQIVND (reference sequence). The CDR3 protein is CASSTPVPYTGELFF. CDR3 DNA: TGTGCCAGTAGTACTCCGGTCCCATACACCGGGGAGCTGTTTTTT.

The V call is TRBV4-2, the J call TRBJ1-5; possible D gene TRBD1, 5 bases. V lost 1 base and J lost 6, with 16 bases in between. The V gene's germline CDR1 is LGHNA and CDR2 YNFKEQ. The CDR3 covers 16 residues. CDR3 loop: CASSQGVFQGGQPQHF. The CDR3 DNA is TGTGCCAGCAGCCAAGGAGTTTTCCAGGGCGGTCAGCCCCAGCATTTT.

This clone was seen a few times. The chain is built from TRBV2 and TRBJ1-2; tentatively, D is TRBD1 (6 bases). V was clipped by 2 bases and J by 0 bases, with 16 bases between them. The V gene's germline CDR1 is SNHLY and CDR2 FYNNEI. The length of the CDR3 is 17 residues. This chain's CDR3 is CASSERGTPTSNYGYTF. The CDR3 nucleotides are TGTGCCAGCAGTGAACGTGGGACACCGACTTCTAACTATGGCTACACCTTC.

This sequence joins TRBV6-5 and TRBJ2-6, with D unresolved. V was clipped by 6 bases and J by 1 base, with 7 bases between them. CDR3 size: 14 residues. Looked up from germline, CDR1 is MNHEY and CDR2 is SVGAGI. The chain's CDR3 is CASRVGSGANVLTF. DNA of the CDR3: TGTGCCAGCAGAGTCGGTTCTGGGGCCAACGTCCTGACTTTC.